The following is a T cell receptor beta chain sequence with its context. This entry is derived from a study of blood T cell repertoires in COVID-19. The wider study: Sources were T cells, B-cell-depleted T cells, or PBMCs; the material itself was cDNA or gDNA.

In the authors' workflow: Counts of nucleated cells, estimated from reference gene primer amplification, were obtained. Assay: immunoSEQ multiplex PCR; the TCRdb copy retains only in-frame clones and omits some. The DNA gave D and trimming, while V, J and clone size come from that table. The data hold roughly 250,000 clones, with around 89% observed a single time. V lost 6 bases, J lost 3 bases, and 15 bases lay in between. The CDR3 has 15 amino acids. The germline CDR1 and CDR2 sequences are SGHRS and YFSETQ. Sequenced material: PBMCs or T cells enriched from blood (not recorded which). The V call is TRBV5-1, the J call TRBJ2-2, with a tentative D call TRBD1 (6 bases). This sequence was found in a woman in her thirties or forties with acute COVID-19. The CDR3 protein is CASIQGAGDTGELFF. The DNA of the CDR3 is TGCGCCAGCATCCAGGGTGCAGGGGACACCGGGGAGCTGTTTTTT.